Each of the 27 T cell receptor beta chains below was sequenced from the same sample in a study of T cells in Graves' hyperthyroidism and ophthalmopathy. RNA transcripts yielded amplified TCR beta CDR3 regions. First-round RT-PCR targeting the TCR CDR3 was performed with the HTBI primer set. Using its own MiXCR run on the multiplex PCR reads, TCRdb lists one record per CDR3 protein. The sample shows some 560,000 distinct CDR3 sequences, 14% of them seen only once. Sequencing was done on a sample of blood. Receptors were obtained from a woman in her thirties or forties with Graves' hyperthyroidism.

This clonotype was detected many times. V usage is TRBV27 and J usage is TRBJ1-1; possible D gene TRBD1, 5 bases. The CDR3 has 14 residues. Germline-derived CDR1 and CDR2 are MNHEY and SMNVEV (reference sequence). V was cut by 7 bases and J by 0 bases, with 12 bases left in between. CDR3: CASTRDGVNTEAFF. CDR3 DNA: TGTGCCAGCACCCGGGACGGCGTGAACACTGAAGCTTTCTTT.

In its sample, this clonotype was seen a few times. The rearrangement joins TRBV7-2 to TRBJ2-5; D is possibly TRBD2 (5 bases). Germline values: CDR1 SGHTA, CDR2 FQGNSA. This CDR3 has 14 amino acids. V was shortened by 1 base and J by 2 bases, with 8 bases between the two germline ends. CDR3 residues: CASSLVVAQETQYF. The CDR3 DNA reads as TGTGCCAGCAGCTTAGTGGTAGCGCAAGAGACCCAGTACTTC.

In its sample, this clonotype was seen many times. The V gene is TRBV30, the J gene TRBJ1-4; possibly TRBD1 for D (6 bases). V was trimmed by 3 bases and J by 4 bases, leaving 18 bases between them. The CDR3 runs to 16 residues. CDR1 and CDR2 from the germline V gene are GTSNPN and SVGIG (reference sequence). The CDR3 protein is CAWRKGLTGSNEKLFF. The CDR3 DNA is TGTGCCTGGAGGAAGGGACTCACAGGGAGTAATGAAAAACTGTTTTTT.

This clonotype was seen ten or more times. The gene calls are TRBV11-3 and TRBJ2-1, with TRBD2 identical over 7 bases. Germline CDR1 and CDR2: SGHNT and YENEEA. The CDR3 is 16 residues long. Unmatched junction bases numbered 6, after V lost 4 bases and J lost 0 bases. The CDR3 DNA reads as TGTGCCAGCAGCTCAAGATTAGCGGGCTCCTACAATGAGCAGTTCTTC. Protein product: CASSSRLAGSYNEQFF.

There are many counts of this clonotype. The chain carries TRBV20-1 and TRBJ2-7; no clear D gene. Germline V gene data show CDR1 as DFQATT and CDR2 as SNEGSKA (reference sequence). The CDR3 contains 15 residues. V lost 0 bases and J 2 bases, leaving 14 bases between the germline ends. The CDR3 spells CSARDLSGRTYEQYF. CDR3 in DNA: TGCAGTGCTAGAGATTTGTCTGGCAGAACCTACGAGCAGTACTTC.

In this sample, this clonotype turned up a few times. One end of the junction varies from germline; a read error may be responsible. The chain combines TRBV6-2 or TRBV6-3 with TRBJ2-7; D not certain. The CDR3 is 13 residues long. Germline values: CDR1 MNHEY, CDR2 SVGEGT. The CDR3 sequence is CASSHSSLYEQCF. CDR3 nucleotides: TGTGCCAGCAGCCACTCCTCCCTCTACGAGCAGTGCTTC.

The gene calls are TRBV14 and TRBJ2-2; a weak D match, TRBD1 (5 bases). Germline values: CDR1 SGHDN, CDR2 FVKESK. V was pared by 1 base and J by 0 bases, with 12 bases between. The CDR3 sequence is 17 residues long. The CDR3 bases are TGTGCCAGCAGCCAAGTGAGACAGATAACGAACACCGGGGAGCTGTTTTTT. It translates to CASSQVRQITNTGELFF.

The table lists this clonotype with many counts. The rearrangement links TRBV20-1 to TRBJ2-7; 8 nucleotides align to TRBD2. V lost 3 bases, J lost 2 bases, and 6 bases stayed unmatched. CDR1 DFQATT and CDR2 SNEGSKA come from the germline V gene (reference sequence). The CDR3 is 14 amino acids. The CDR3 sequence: CSASSGTVTYEQYF. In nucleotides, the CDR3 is TGCAGTGCTAGTAGCGGGACGGTAACCTACGAGCAGTACTTC.

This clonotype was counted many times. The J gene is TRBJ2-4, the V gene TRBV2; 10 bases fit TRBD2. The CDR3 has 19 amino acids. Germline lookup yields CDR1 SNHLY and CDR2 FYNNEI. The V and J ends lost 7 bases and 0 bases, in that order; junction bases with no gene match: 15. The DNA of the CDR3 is TGTGCCAGCACACGGGGATCTAGCGGGAGAGTTGGAGCCAAAAACATTCAGTACTTC. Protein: CASTRGSSGRVGAKNIQYF.

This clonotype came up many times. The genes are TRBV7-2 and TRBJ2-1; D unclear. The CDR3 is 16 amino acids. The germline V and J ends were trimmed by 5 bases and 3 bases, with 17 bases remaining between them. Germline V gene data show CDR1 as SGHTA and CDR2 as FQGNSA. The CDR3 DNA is TGTGCCAGCAGCAGCTCATTCGGAGTTAGCTACAATGAGCAGTTCTTC. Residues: CASSSSFGVSYNEQFF.

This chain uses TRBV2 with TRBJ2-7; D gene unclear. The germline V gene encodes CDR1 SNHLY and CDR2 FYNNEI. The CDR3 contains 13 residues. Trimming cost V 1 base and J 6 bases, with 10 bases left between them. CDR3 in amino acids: CASSEDSFSEQYF. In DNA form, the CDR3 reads TGTGCCAGCAGTGAAGACAGCTTCTCCGAGCAGTACTTC.

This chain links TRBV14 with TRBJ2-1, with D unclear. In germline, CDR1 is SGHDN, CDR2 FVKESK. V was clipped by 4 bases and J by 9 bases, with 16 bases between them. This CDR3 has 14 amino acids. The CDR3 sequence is CASSRGLGLVEQFF. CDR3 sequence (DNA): TGTGCCAGCAGCCGGGGTCTAGGTTTGGTTGAGCAGTTCTTC.

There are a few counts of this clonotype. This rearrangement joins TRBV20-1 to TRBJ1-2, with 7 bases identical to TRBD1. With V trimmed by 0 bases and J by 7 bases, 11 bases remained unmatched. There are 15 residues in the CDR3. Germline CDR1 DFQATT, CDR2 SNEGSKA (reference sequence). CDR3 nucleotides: TGCAGTGCTAGAGATTCGGAGGGGGCGCGACTTGGCTACACCTTC. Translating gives CSARDSEGARLGYTF.

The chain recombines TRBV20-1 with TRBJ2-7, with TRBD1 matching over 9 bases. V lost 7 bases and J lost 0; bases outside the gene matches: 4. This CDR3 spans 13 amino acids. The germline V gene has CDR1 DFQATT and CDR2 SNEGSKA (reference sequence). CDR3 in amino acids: CSGRTGASYEQYF. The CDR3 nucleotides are TGCAGTGGAAGGACAGGGGCCTCCTACGAGCAGTACTTC.

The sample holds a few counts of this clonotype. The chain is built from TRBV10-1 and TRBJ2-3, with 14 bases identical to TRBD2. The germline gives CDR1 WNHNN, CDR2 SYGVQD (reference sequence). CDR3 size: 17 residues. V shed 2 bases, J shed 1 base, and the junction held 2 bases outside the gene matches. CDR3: CASSEGTSGSGTDTQYF. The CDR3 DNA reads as TGCGCCAGCAGTGAGGGGACTAGCGGGAGCGGCACAGATACGCAGTATTTT.

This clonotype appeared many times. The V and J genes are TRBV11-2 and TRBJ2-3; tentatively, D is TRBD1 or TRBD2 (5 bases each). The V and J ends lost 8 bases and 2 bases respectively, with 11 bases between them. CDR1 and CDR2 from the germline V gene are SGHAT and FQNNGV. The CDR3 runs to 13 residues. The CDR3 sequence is CASQGGLTDTQYF. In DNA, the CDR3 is TGTGCCAGCCAGGGCGGGCTCACAGATACGCAGTATTTT.

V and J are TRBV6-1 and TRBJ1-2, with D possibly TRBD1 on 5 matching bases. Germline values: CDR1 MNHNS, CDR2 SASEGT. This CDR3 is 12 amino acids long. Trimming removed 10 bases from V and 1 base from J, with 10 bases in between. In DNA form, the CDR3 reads TGTGCCACTAGCCAGGGTAACTATGGCTACACCTTC. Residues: CATSQGNYGYTF.

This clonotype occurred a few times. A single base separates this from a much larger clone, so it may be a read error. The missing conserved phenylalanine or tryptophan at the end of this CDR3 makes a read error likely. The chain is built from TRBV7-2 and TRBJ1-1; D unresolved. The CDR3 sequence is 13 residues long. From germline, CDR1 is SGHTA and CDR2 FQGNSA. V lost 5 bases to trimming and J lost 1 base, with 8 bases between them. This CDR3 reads CASSALGNTEAFL. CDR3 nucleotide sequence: TGTGCCAGCAGCGCCCTTGGGAACACTGAAGCTTTCCTT.

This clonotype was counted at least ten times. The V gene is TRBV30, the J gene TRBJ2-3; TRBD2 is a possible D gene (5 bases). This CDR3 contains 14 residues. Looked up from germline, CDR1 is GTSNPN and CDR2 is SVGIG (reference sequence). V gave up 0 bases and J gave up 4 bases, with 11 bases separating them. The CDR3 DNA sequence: TGTGCCTGGAGTGTACTGGGGAGTGCAGATACGCAGTATTTT. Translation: CAWSVLGSADTQYF.

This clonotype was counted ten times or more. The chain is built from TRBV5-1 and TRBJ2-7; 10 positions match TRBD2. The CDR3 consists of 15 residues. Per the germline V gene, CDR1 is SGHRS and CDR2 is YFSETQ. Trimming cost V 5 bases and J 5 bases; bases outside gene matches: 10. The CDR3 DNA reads TGCGCCAGCAGTCCAGAGGCTAGCGGGAGCAACGAGCAGTACTTC. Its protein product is CASSPEASGSNEQYF.

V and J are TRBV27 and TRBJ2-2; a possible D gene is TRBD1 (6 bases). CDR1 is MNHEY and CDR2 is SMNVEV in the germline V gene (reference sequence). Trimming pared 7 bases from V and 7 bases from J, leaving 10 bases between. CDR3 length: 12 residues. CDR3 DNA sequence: TGTGCCAGCATGGGGGCGTTCGGGGAGCTGTTTTTT. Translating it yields CASMGAFGELFF.

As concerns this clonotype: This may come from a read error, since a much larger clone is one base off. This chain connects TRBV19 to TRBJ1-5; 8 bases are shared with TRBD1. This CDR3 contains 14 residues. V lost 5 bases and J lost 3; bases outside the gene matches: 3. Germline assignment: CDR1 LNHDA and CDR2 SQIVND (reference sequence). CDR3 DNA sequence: TGTGCCAGTAGTGTGACAGGGGACAATCAGCCCCAGCATTTT. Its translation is CASSVTGDNQPQHF.

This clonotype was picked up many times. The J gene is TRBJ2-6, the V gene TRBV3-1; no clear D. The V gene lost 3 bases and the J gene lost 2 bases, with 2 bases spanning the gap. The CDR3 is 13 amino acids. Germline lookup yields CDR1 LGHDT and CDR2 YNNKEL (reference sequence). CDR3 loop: CASSQTGANVLTF. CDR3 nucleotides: TGTGCCAGCAGCCAGACTGGGGCCAACGTCCTGACTTTC.

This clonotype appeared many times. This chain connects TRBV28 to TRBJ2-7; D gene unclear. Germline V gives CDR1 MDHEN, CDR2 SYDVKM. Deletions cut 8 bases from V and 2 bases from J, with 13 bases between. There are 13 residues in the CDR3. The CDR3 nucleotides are TGTGCCAGCCGATCACACCAAACCTACGAGCAGTACTTC. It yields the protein CASRSHQTYEQYF.

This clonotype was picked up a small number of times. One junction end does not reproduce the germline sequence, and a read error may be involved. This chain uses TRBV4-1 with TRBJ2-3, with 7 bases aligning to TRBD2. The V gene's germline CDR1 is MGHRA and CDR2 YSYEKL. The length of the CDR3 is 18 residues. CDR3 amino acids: CASSEDRKRAGPTDTQYF. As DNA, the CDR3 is TGCGCCAGCAGCGAAGATAGGAAGCGAGCGGGGCCCACAGATACGCAGTATTTT.

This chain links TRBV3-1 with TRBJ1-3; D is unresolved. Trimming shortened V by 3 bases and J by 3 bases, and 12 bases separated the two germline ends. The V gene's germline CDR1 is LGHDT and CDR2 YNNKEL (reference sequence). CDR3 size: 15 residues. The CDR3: CASSHELDGGNTIYF. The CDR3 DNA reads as TGTGCCAGCAGCCATGAACTCGACGGTGGAAACACCATATATTTT.

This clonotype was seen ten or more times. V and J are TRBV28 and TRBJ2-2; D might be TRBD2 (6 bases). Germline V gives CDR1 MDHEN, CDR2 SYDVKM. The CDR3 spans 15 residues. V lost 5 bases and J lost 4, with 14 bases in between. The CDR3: CASSPRGTGTGELFF. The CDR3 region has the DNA TGTGCCAGCAGTCCCCGGGGGACCGGCACCGGGGAGCTGTTTTTT.